A single sample gave rise to the 21 T cell receptor beta chains below, sequenced in a study of shared T cell receptors in the human thymus. The protocol was immunoSEQ multiplex PCR, while the TCRdb copy is restricted to in-frame clones and leaves out a portion. The table includes about 660,000 clones, approximately 88% detected once. A further study also used this sample, focusing on human thymus T cells.

Sequencing used thymocytes. These receptors were collected from a boy under two years old with a congenital heart defect.

This chain links TRBV7-2 with TRBJ2-1; D may be TRBD2 (6 bases). This CDR3 is 16 amino acids long. With 4 bases removed from V and 8 bases from J, the gap between germline ends came to 21 bases. Per the germline V gene, CDR1 is SGHTA and CDR2 is FQGNSA. CDR3 sequence (DNA): TGTGCCAGCAGCTGTCTCCGGGACTCCCCTGGGGATGAGCAGTTCTTC. Amino acids: CASSCLRDSPGDEQFF.

The rearrangement uses TRBV5-4 and TRBJ2-5; TRBD2 matches at 12 bases. Per the germline V gene, CDR1 is SGHNT and CDR2 is YYREEE (reference sequence). This CDR3 region has 16 residues. The V gene end was trimmed by 2 bases and the J gene end by 5 bases; junction bases not matched to a gene: 7. The CDR3 sequence: CASSFTASGREETQYF. The DNA for the CDR3 is TGTGCCAGCAGCTTTACTGCTAGCGGGAGGGAGGAGACCCAGTACTTC.

V usage is TRBV6-1 and J usage is TRBJ2-5, with D tentatively TRBD1 (6 bases). The CDR3 length is 14 residues. Germline CDR1 reads MNHNS; CDR2 reads SASEGT. Trimming shortened V by 8 bases and J by 1 base, and 14 bases separated the two germline ends. This CDR3 reads CASVRQDLQETQYF. Written as DNA, the CDR3 is TGTGCCAGCGTTAGACAGGACCTCCAAGAGACCCAGTACTTC.

CDR3 protein: CASSNRGQGPPDTQYF. CDR3 coding DNA: TGCGCCAGCAGTAACCGCGGACAGGGGCCCCCAGATACGCAGTATTTT. The chain uses TRBV5-1 and TRBJ2-3; 9 positions match TRBD1. The CDR3 is 16 amino acids. Germline values: CDR1 SGHRS, CDR2 YFSETQ. V shed 5 bases, J shed 4 bases, and the junction held 11 bases outside the gene matches.

The chain carries TRBV6-4 and TRBJ1-1; 8 bases agree with TRBD1. Germline V gene lookup returns CDR1 MRHNA and CDR2 SNTAGT. The CDR3 loop spans 16 amino acids. The junction had 12 bases not matched to a gene; V was cut back by 6 bases and J by 3 bases. CDR3: CASRGPGGESDTEAFF. The CDR3 DNA sequence: TGTGCCAGCAGGGGGCCAGGGGGCGAAAGCGACACTGAAGCTTTCTTT.

This rearrangement joins TRBV11-2 to TRBJ2-3; 7 bases fit TRBD2. V dropped 2 bases and J dropped 2; count of bases not matched to a gene: 4. Germline loops: CDR1 SGHAT, CDR2 FQNNGV. The CDR3 runs to 15 residues. The CDR3: CASSLRREDTDTQYF. In nucleotides, the CDR3 is TGTGCCAGCAGCTTACGTCGGGAGGACACAGATACGCAGTATTTT.

V usage is TRBV7-2 and J usage is TRBJ2-2; D is unresolved. The CDR3 sequence is 14 residues long. Germline V gives CDR1 SGHTA, CDR2 FQGNSA. Trimming cost V 5 bases and J 5 bases, with 12 bases left between them. The CDR3 DNA follows: TGTGCCAGCAGCCCGCGGATAAGGACCGGGGAGCTGTTTTTT. Translated, it gives CASSPRIRTGELFF. The full variable domain, with the rest looked up from reference TRBV7-2 and TRBJ2-2, is GAGVSQSPSNKVTEKGKDVELRCDPISGHTALYWYRQSLGQGLEFLIYFQGNSAPDKSGLPSDRFSAERTGGSVSTLTIQRTQQEDSAVYLCASSPRIRTGELFFGEGSRLTVL.

The rearrangement links TRBV6-6 to TRBJ1-2; D perhaps matches TRBD1 (5 bases). With 7 bases removed from V and 3 bases from J, the gap between germline ends came to 18 bases. Germline V gene data show CDR1 as MNHNY and CDR2 as SVGAGI (reference sequence). The CDR3 totals 15 residues. CDR3: CASMVSWGGYYGYTF. In DNA form, the CDR3 reads TGTGCCAGCATGGTCTCATGGGGGGGTTACTATGGCTACACCTTC.

This clone was counted a few times. The V and J genes are TRBV30 and TRBJ2-1; 7 nucleotides match TRBD2. V was clipped by 0 bases and J by 15 bases; unmatched bases: 20. The CDR3 has 16 amino acids. CDR1 and CDR2 (germline): GTSNPN, SVGIG (reference sequence). The CDR3 DNA reads TGTGCCTGGAGTGTACTATGGCGGGAGATCAATCAGGGCCGGTTCTTC. Encoded protein: CAWSVLWREINQGRFF.

This chain links TRBV27 with TRBJ2-7; 7 bases fit TRBD2. The germline V gene has CDR1 MNHEY and CDR2 SMNVEV (reference sequence). The trim removed 7 bases at V and 3 bases at J, leaving 15 bases unmatched. The CDR3 loop spans 16 amino acids. The DNA of the CDR3 is TGTGCCAGCACCACCCCGGGGCCTAGCGGTAGCTACGAGCAGTACTTC. As protein: CASTTPGPSGSYEQYF.

This clone has a single count. The chain links TRBV11-2 to TRBJ2-1; TRBD2 matches 10 bases. Germline V lookup: CDR1 SGHAT, CDR2 FQNNGV. V lost 4 bases to trimming and J lost 0 bases; unmatched junction nucleotides: 3. This CDR3 has 16 residues. As DNA, the CDR3 is TGTGCCAGCAGCTACAGCGGGGGGGCCTCCTACAATGAGCAGTTCTTC. Translation gives CASSYSGGASYNEQFF.

V usage is TRBV6-6 and J usage is TRBJ2-5; D is possibly TRBD1 (5 bases). The V end was cut by 2 bases, the J end by 6 bases, with 13 bases between. Germline V gene data show CDR1 as MNHNY and CDR2 as SVGAGI (reference sequence). This CDR3 contains 14 residues. The CDR3 nucleotides read TGTGCCAGCAGTTACAAAGGGGCGCGAAAGACCCAGTACTTC. It translates to CASSYKGARKTQYF.

This rearrangement joins TRBV5-1 to TRBJ2-7, with a weak D call TRBD1 (6 bases). The V end was cut by 0 bases, the J end by 1 base, with 14 bases between. The CDR3 runs 16 residues. CDR1 is SGHRS and CDR2 is YFSETQ in the germline V gene. DNA of the CDR3: TGCGCCAGCAGCTTGGCAGGGGTCCTCTTGTCCTACGAGCAGTACTTC. Its protein is CASSLAGVLLSYEQYF.

The rearrangement uses TRBV7-9 and TRBJ2-1; TRBD2 matches 10 bases. This CDR3 comprises 14 residues. J gave up 1 base and V 8 bases, and 2 bases lay outside the gene matches. CDR1 is SEHNR and CDR2 is FQNEAQ in the germline V gene (reference sequence). Here the CDR3 reads CASDSGRSYNEQFF. Here the CDR3 DNA reads TGTGCCAGCGATAGCGGGAGGTCCTACAATGAGCAGTTCTTC. Full variable domain (remainder filled in from reference TRBV7-9 and TRBJ2-1): DTGVSQNPRHKITKRGQNVTFRCDPISEHNRLYWYRQTLGQGPEFLTYFQNEAQLEKSRLLSDRFSAERPKGSFSTLEIQRTEQGDSAMYLCASDSGRSYNEQFFGPGTRLTVL.

The V and J genes are TRBV11-2 and TRBJ1-1; 8 nucleotides line up with TRBD1. From germline, CDR1 is SGHAT and CDR2 FQNNGV. The trim removed 4 bases at V and 0 bases at J, leaving 7 bases unmatched. This CDR3 is 16 amino acids long. CDR3 residues: CASSWATGAVNTEAFF. In nucleotides, the CDR3 is TGTGCCAGCAGCTGGGCGACAGGGGCGGTGAACACTGAAGCTTTCTTT.

The chain couples TRBV7-9 to TRBJ2-1, with TRBD2 as a possible D gene (6 bases). Germline V lookup: CDR1 SEHNR, CDR2 FQNEAQ (reference sequence). V shed 5 bases and J shed 3 bases, with 8 bases lying between them. This CDR3 comprises 13 residues. The chain's CDR3 is CASSQGGYNEQFF. CDR3 nucleotides: TGTGCCAGCAGCCAGGGAGGCTACAATGAGCAGTTCTTC.

This clone was picked up a small number of times. This rearrangement joins TRBV6-5 to TRBJ1-5; D perhaps matches TRBD1 (6 bases). Trimming took off 5 bases at V and 2 bases at J, with 7 bases between the two ends. Germline V gene lookup returns CDR1 MNHEY and CDR2 SVGAGI. The CDR3 sequence is 13 residues long. CDR3 sequence: CASSAGGNQPQHF. CDR3 nucleotide sequence: TGTGCCAGCAGTGCAGGGGGCAATCAGCCCCAGCATTTT.

V gene TRBV28 combines with J gene TRBJ2-5; the match to TRBD1 covers 7 bases. Germline V CDR1 and CDR2: MDHEN, SYDVKM. This CDR3 spans 14 amino acids. The trim removed 9 bases at V and 0 bases at J, leaving 7 bases unmatched. This CDR3 reads CASLTGLDQETQYF. For the CDR3, the DNA is TGTGCCAGTCTGACAGGGCTGGACCAAGAGACCCAGTACTTC. The full variable domain, with the rest looked up from reference TRBV28 and TRBJ2-5, is DVKVTQSSRYLVKRTGEKVFLECVQDMDHENMFWYRQDPGLGLRLIYFSYDVKMKEKGDIPEGYSVSREKKERFSLILESASTNQTSMYLCASLTGLDQETQYFGPGTRLLVL.

This chain connects TRBV29-1 to TRBJ2-1; D is perhaps TRBD2 (6 bases). Germline assignment: CDR1 SQVTM and CDR2 ANQGSEA. V lost 4 bases, J lost 6 bases, and 16 bases lay in between. CDR3 length: 14 amino acids. CDR3 coding DNA: TGCAGCGTTGGAGAGGGAGGTACCTCCAATGAGCAGTTCTTC. Its protein is CSVGEGGTSNEQFF.

The rearrangement uses TRBV6-4 and TRBJ2-1; TRBD2 aligns across 11 bases. The CDR3 covers 16 residues. Germline V CDR1 and CDR2: MRHNA, SNTAGT. The J segment lost 7 bases and the V segment lost 3 bases, leaving 8 bases of the junction unmatched. The CDR3 protein is CASSDWGLADPNEQFF. CDR3 DNA sequence: TGTGCCAGCAGTGATTGGGGACTAGCGGACCCTAATGAGCAGTTCTTC.

The V and J genes are TRBV27 and TRBJ2-6; 7 bases match TRBD1. Germline CDR1 reads MNHEY; CDR2 reads SMNVEV (reference sequence). With V trimmed by 2 bases and J by 0 bases, 7 bases remained unmatched. CDR3 size: 18 residues. The CDR3 protein is CASSLRPGGDSGANVLTF. The CDR3 bases are TGTGCCAGCAGTTTAAGGCCAGGGGGTGACTCTGGGGCCAACGTCCTGACTTTC.